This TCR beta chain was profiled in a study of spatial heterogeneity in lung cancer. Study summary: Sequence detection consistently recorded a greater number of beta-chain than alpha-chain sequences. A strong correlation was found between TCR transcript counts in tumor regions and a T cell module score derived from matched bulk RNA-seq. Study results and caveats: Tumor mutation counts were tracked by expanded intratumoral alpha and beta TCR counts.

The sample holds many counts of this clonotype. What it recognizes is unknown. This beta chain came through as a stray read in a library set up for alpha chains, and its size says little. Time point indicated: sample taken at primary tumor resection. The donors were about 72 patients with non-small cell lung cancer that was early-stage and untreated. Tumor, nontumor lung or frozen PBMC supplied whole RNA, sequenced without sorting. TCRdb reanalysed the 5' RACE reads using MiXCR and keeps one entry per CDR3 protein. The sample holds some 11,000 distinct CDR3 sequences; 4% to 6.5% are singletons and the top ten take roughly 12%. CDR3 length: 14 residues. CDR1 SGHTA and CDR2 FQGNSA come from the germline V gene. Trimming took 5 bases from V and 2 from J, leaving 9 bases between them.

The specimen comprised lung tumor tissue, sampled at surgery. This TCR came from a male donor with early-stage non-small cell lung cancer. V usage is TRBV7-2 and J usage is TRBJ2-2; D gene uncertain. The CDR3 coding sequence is TGTGCCAGCAGCGCGACTCGCAACACCGGGGAGCTGTTTTTT. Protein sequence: CASSATRNTGELFF.